The present T cell receptor beta chain was sequenced within a study of blood T cell repertoires in COVID-19. Study in general: The United States, Italy and Spain supplied acute and convalescent COVID-19 samples. PBMCs, B-cell-depleted T cells, or T cells provided the cDNA or gDNA that made up the material.

Authors' analysis steps: Reference gene primer amplification yielded estimated nucleated cell counts. This table comes from immunoSEQ multiplex PCR, and its TCRdb copy is limited to in-frame clones, with some not included. V and J calls plus clone size are reproduced from that table; the DNA served to infer D and trimming. Of 250,000 to 300,000 clones listed, roughly 90% were seen once; the top ten hold 2.1%. Seattle cases were enrolled at active infection and followed longitudinally. Germline V CDR1 and CDR2: SGHTA, FQGNSA. This CDR3 has 13 amino acids. V was clipped by 4 bases and J by 6 bases; unmatched bases: 5.

This TCR derives from a woman aged 60 to 75 with COVID-19, enrolled during active disease. Source material: peripheral blood. The chain couples TRBV7-2 to TRBJ1-2; 7 positions agree with TRBD1. The CDR3 coding sequence is TGTGCCAGCAGCTCGACAGGGATCGATGGCTACACCTTC. Amino acid sequence: CASSSTGIDGYTF.